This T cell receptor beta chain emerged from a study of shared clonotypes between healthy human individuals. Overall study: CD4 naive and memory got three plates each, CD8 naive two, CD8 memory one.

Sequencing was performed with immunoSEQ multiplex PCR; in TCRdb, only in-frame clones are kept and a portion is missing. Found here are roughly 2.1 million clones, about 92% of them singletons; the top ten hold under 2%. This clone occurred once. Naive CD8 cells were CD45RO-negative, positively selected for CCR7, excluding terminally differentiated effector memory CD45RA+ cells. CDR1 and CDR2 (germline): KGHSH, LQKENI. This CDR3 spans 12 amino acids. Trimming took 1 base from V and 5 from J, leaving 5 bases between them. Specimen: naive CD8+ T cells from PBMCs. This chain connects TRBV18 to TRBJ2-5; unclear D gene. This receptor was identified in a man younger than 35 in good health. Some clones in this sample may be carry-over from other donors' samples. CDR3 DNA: TGTGCCAGCTCACCACGTTCCGAGACCCAGTACTTC. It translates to CASSPRSETQYF.